These 24 T cell receptor beta chains were all obtained from the same sample, sequenced in a study of long-term antiretroviral therapy in people with HIV. The libraries were made with immunoSEQ v3.0 at survey level. TCRdb's copy holds only in-frame clones and misses some; the assay was immunoSEQ multiplex PCR. The sample includes over 30,000 clones, roughly four fifths seen only once; the top ten take around 5.9%. Source: unsorted PBMCs, taken 1 year after starting antiretroviral therapy. These receptors all come from a man aged 18 to 30 with HIV.

The chain links TRBV9 to TRBJ2-1, with 10 nucleotides matching TRBD1. From germline, CDR1 is SGDLS and CDR2 YYNGEE. The CDR3 runs 17 residues. Trimming at V came to 2 bases and at J to 2 bases, leaving 7 bases not matched to a gene. This chain's CDR3 is CASSVGPGTGAYNEQFF. The CDR3 DNA reads TGTGCCAGCAGCGTGGGCCCCGGGACAGGGGCCTACAATGAGCAGTTCTTC.

The rearrangement uses TRBV14 and TRBJ2-7; D call uncertain. Germline V gene data show CDR1 as SGHDN and CDR2 as FVKESK. The V and J ends lost 0 bases and 3 bases respectively, with 15 bases between them. The CDR3 sequence is 16 residues long. CDR3 amino acids: CASSQDSGLLVYEQYF. The CDR3 nucleotides read TGTGCCAGCAGCCAAGATTCCGGTCTTCTCGTCTACGAGCAGTACTTC. The variable domain in full, with the rest retrieved from reference TRBV14 and TRBJ2-7, is EAGVTQFPSHSVIEKGQTVTLRCDPISGHDNLYWYRRVMGKEIKFLLHFVKESKQDESGMPNNRFLAERTGGTYSTLKVQPAELEDSGVYFCASSQDSGLLVYEQYFGPGTRLTVT.

The V gene is TRBV6-1, the J gene TRBJ2-7; TRBD1 aligns across 8 bases. The V and J ends lost 4 bases and 4 bases, in that order; junction bases with no gene match: 12. The germline CDR1 and CDR2 sequences are MNHNS and SASEGT. There are 16 residues in the CDR3. The DNA for the CDR3 is TGTGCCAGCAGTGCGGGACAGGCCCTCTTCCTTTACGAGCAGTACTTC. This translates into CASSAGQALFLYEQYF.

The chain uses TRBV5-1 and TRBJ1-4; D is perhaps TRBD1 (6 bases). The V end was cut by 3 bases, the J end by 0 bases, with 12 bases between. Germline V gene sequence: CDR1 SGHRS, CDR2 YFSETQ. CDR3 length equals 16 residues. The CDR3 DNA reads TGCGCCAGCAGCTCCGGGACAACCTCAACTAATGAAAAACTGTTTTTT. Residues: CASSSGTTSTNEKLFF.

V usage is TRBV18 and J usage is TRBJ2-7; D is ambiguous. V lost 3 bases to trimming and J lost 2 bases, with 11 bases between them. The germline gives CDR1 KGHSH, CDR2 LQKENI. The CDR3 is 14 residues long. The CDR3 nucleotides read TGTGCCAGCTCACCTGGCGACTCCCCCTACGAGCAGTACTTC. Protein sequence: CASSPGDSPYEQYF.

The rearrangement joins TRBV11-2 to TRBJ2-7, with TRBD2 identical over 7 bases. The CDR3 contains 17 residues. V shed 6 bases, J shed 1 base, and the junction held 15 bases outside the gene matches. Germline assignment: CDR1 SGHAT and CDR2 FQNNGV. This CDR3 is CASRVLASRGKSYEQYF. The CDR3 bases are TGTGCCAGCAGGGTACTAGCGTCCAGAGGGAAATCCTACGAGCAGTACTTC.

J is TRBJ2-7 and V is TRBV7-9; D possibly corresponds to TRBD1 (5 bases). This CDR3 region has 12 residues. Trimming cost V 2 bases and J 5 bases, with 7 bases left between them. Germline CDR1 reads SEHNR; CDR2 reads FQNEAQ (reference sequence). The DNA for the CDR3 is TGTGCCAGCAGCTTACTGGGGCACGAGCAGTACTTC. The encoded protein is CASSLLGHEQYF.

The rearrangement uses TRBV27 and TRBJ1-1; unclear D gene. V was trimmed by 0 bases and J by 0 bases, leaving 8 bases between them. The CDR3 is 15 residues long. From germline, CDR1 is MNHEY and CDR2 SMNVEV (reference sequence). CDR3 loop: CASSLSSSMNTEAFF. The CDR3 bases are TGTGCCAGCAGTTTATCGTCATCAATGAACACTGAAGCTTTCTTT.

The chain employs TRBV18 and TRBJ2-5; no definite D call. The CDR3 sequence is 13 residues long. Trimming pared 0 bases from V and 5 bases from J, leaving 7 bases between. Per germline, CDR1 KGHSH and CDR2 LQKENI. The CDR3 sequence is CASSPPGWETQYF. The CDR3 coding sequence is TGTGCCAGCTCACCACCTGGTTGGGAGACCCAGTACTTC.

The CDR3 here is CASVPGTNYEQYF. Here the CDR3 DNA reads TGTGCCAGTGTCCCCGGGACAAACTACGAGCAGTACTTC. This chain uses TRBV6-6 with TRBJ2-7; a possible D gene is TRBD1 (6 bases). Trimming shortened V by 9 bases and J by 3 bases, and 15 bases separated the two germline ends. The CDR3 is 13 amino acids. The germline V gene has CDR1 MNHNY and CDR2 SVGAGI (reference sequence).

The chain recombines TRBV9 with TRBJ2-1; the D gene is possibly TRBD1 (6 bases). Germline-derived CDR1 and CDR2 are SGDLS and YYNGEE. The CDR3 loop spans 16 amino acids. V lost 3 bases and J lost 4, with 17 bases in between. CDR3 in DNA: TGTGCCAGCAGCGACTACCAAGGGGACATATACAATGAGCAGTTCTTC. This gives the protein CASSDYQGDIYNEQFF.

This clone was found once. In nucleotides, the CDR3 is TGTGCCAGCCTCCCCGGCCAGGTGAGCTCCTACGAGCAGTACTTC. Amino acids: CASLPGQVSSYEQYF. The V gene is TRBV28, the J gene TRBJ2-7, with unresolved D. The CDR3 runs 15 residues. CDR1 is MDHEN and CDR2 is SYDVKM in the germline V gene. With 8 bases removed from V and 0 bases from J, the gap between germline ends came to 17 bases.

J is TRBJ2-1 and V is TRBV6-4; 8 bases line up with TRBD2. CDR1 MRHNA and CDR2 SNTAGT come from the germline V gene. V dropped 4 bases and J dropped 2; count of bases not matched to a gene: 4. The CDR3 covers 15 residues. For the CDR3, the DNA is TGTGCCAGCAGTGTTACTAGCGGCCCCTACAATGAGCAGTTCTTC. It specifies CASSVTSGPYNEQFF.

The chain links TRBV6-5 to TRBJ1-1, with 8 bases that match TRBD1. CDR3 length: 13 amino acids. CDR1 and CDR2 (germline): MNHEY, SVGAGI. V shed 6 bases, J shed 5 bases, and the junction held 5 bases outside the gene matches. In DNA, the CDR3 is TGTGCCAGCAGGCGGACAGGGTTAACTGAAGCTTTCTTT. Translation: CASRRTGLTEAFF.

J is TRBJ2-7 and V is TRBV7-9, with 9 positions matching TRBD2. The length of the CDR3 is 15 residues. Germline V gene data show CDR1 as SEHNR and CDR2 as FQNEAQ (reference sequence). With 5 bases clipped from V and 2 bases from J, the junction kept 7 bases outside the gene matches. The CDR3 DNA is TGTGCCAGCAGCCCCGCTAGCGGGATTGCCTACGAGCAGTACTTC. Its translation is CASSPASGIAYEQYF. The full variable domain, in which reference TRBV7-9 and TRBJ2-7 provide the parts outside the CDR3, is DTGVSQNPRHKITKRGQNVTFRCDPISEHNRLYWYRQTLGQGPEFLTYFQNEAQLEKSRLLSDRFSAERPKGSFSTLEIQRTEQGDSAMYLCASSPASGIAYEQYFGPGTRLTVT.

In this sample, this clone is medium-sized. The CDR3 region is CASSRGGTEAFF. The CDR3 bases are TGTGCCAGCAGCAGGGGGGGGACTGAAGCTTTCTTT. The chain couples TRBV9 to TRBJ1-1; D perhaps matches TRBD1 (6 bases). Germline CDR1 reads SGDLS; CDR2 reads YYNGEE. The CDR3 runs 12 residues. Trimming removed 4 bases at V and 5 bases at J, with 9 bases between.

The chain links TRBV2 to TRBJ2-3; 7 bases are shared with TRBD2. With V trimmed by 1 base and J by 3 bases, 4 bases remained unmatched. CDR1 SNHLY and CDR2 FYNNEI come from the germline V gene. The CDR3 is made up of 15 amino acids. CDR3 sequence: CASSEGGGWTDTQYF. For the CDR3, the DNA is TGTGCCAGCAGTGAAGGCGGGGGTTGGACAGATACGCAGTATTTT.

This clone has more than one count but fewer than ten. V and J are TRBV7-6 and TRBJ2-7; no clear D. This CDR3 comprises 13 residues. The V gene lost 0 bases and the J gene lost 6 bases, with 9 bases spanning the gap. The germline CDR1 and CDR2 sequences are SGHVS and FNYEAQ. CDR3 residues: CASSLASVGEQYF. The CDR3 DNA follows: TGTGCCAGCAGCTTAGCGTCGGTCGGCGAGCAGTACTTC.

The CDR3 bases are TGTGCCAGCAGCTCAGGACTAGCGGGAGTCCACAATGAGCAGTTCTTC. Its translation: CASSSGLAGVHNEQFF. V is TRBV7-8 and J is TRBJ2-1, with 13 bases identical to TRBD2. V was clipped by 4 bases and J by 5 bases; unmatched bases: 5. CDR3 length: 16 amino acids. Germline V gives CDR1 SGHVS, CDR2 FQNEAQ.

The gene calls are TRBV19 and TRBJ2-7; 10 positions agree with TRBD1. V gave up 2 bases and J gave up 5 bases; unmatched junction bases: 9. The germline V gene has CDR1 LNHDA and CDR2 SQIVND (reference sequence). This CDR3 spans 16 amino acids. CDR3 amino acids: CASSINSGTGVDEQYF. Written as DNA, the CDR3 is TGTGCCAGTAGTATAAACTCCGGGACAGGGGTTGACGAGCAGTACTTC.

This clone was found a few times. The V gene is TRBV28, the J gene TRBJ2-7; D gene ambiguous. Deletions cut 5 bases from V and 2 bases from J, with 7 bases between. Germline-derived CDR1 and CDR2 are MDHEN and SYDVKM. CDR3 size: 12 residues. The CDR3 protein is CASSPRTYEQYF. CDR3 sequence (DNA): TGTGCCAGCAGTCCCCGCACCTACGAGCAGTACTTC.

V gene TRBV13 combines with J gene TRBJ2-7, with D possibly being TRBD2 (5 bases). The CDR3 runs to 13 residues. V dropped 5 bases and J dropped 9 bases, with 17 bases sitting between them. The germline V gene encodes CDR1 PRHDT and CDR2 FYEKMQ (reference sequence). The CDR3 coding sequence is TGTGCCAGCAGCCCTGAAGACAAGAGCGGGCAGTACTTC. It encodes CASSPEDKSGQYF.

This clone was observed once. This chain links TRBV10-3 with TRBJ2-1; 9 nucleotides align to TRBD2. Germline lookup yields CDR1 ENHRY and CDR2 SYGVKD. Trimming removed 2 bases from V and 2 bases from J; junction bases left unmatched: 1. The CDR3 runs 15 residues. CDR3 nucleotide sequence: TGTGCCATCAGTGAGCAGCGGGAGGCCTACAATGAGCAGTTCTTC. It translates to CAISEQREAYNEQFF.

The J gene is TRBJ1-1, the V gene TRBV9, with D uncertain. Trimming left V 4 bases short and J 1 base short, with 8 bases between. The CDR3 is made up of 13 amino acids. Germline V gene data show CDR1 as SGDLS and CDR2 as YYNGEE. The CDR3 reads CASSPGSNTEAFF. In nucleotides, the CDR3 is TGTGCCAGCAGCCCGGGATCGAACACTGAAGCTTTCTTT.